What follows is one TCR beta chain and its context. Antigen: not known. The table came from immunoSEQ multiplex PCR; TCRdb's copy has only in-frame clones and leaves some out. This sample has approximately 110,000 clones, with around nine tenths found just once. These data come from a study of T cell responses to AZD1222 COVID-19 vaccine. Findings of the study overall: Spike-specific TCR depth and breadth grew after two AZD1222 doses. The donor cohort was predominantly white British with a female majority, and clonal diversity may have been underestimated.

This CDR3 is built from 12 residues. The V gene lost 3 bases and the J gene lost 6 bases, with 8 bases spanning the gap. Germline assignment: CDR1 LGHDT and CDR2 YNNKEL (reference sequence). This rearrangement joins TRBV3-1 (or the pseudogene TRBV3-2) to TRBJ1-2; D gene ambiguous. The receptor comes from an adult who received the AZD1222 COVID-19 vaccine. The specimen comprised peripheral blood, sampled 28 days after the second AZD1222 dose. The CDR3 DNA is TGTGCCAGCAGCCACCTCCTGGATGGCTACACCTTC. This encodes CASSHLLDGYTF.